This T cell receptor (beta chain) was recovered during a study of T cell responses to AZD1222 COVID-19 vaccine (dated by TCRdb to about 2021). Background for the entire study: A total of over 230 trial participants underwent TCR sequencing, of whom about 200 had received two doses of AZD1222 and around 25 had received two doses of the MenACWY control vaccine. Trial participants were enrolled by age into subgroups of 18-55, 56-69 and 70-plus years, and around 150, 28 and 57 TCR-sequenced participants, respectively, were included in these subgroups.

The CDR3 regions of human TCRbeta chains were analyzed by immunosequencing. The authors' analysis ran thus. TCRs in the repertoires were compared against a reference library of SARS-CoV-2-specific TCRs that had been generated with the MIRA antigen-specificity platform. Breadth was defined as the fraction of unique TCRs that were SARS-CoV-2-associated. Depth was defined as the fraction of total T cells that were SARS-CoV-2-associated. Using the MIRA data, every spike-specific TCR was mapped to the spike region that the TCR reacted to and assigned to either a CD4 or a CD8 class. Log10-transformed breadth and depth values were compared by one-way ANOVA with Sidak's multiple comparisons tests. TCRdb's version of the immuneACCESS table is confined to in-frame rearrangements and falls short of the full clone set. An unresolved V gene accounts for under half of the shortfall where checked; the remainder is of unknown origin. V, J and clone size were drawn from that table, and D and trimming were deduced from the DNA. This sample has some 150,000 clones in its table, and over 80% of those were observed once. The ten largest clones represent roughly 3.3% of the sample.

The sample's time point label, in plain terms: about 28 days (+/-7) after the second vaccine dose. AZD1222 recipients whose second dose came at about 4 weeks and those whose second dose came at about 12 weeks were combined into one group, since spike-specific TCR depth and breadth did not differ between the two schedules. Samples from vaccinated people were obtained from the UK trials COV001 and COV002, which included a single-blind randomized controlled phase 2/3 trial of AZD1222 (ChAdOx1 nCoV-19) in healthy adults. For TCRbeta chain sequencing, PBMC samples were collected from trial participants at day 0 and at day 28 after the second dose. In this sample, this clone turned up a few times. There is no known antigen for this receptor. No clone much larger than this one lies a single base away; base qualities are absent. Other DNA sequences in this sample translate to the same CDR3. On the study overall, not on this receptor specifically: The 56-69-year group was small, and its depth increase did not reach significance, likely because of low power. Reportedly, almost half of the unique spike-specific TCRs recognized epitopes lying outside the regions that are mutated in the B.1.351 and B.1.1.7 variants. Because no day 14 peak-response samples were available, the repertoires could be characterized only after the peak T cell response. After two AZD1222 doses, both the breadth and the depth of spike-specific TCRs were significantly higher than at day 0 and than in MenACWY recipients. Most participants were white British and females outnumbered males, and the authors suggested that clonal diversity may have been underestimated. Only a handful of AZD1222 recipients were SARS-CoV-2 seropositive at baseline, limiting conclusions about previously exposed vaccinees. Vaccine-associated CD4 TCRs spanned the whole spike protein, with dominant responses in regions 160-218 and 743-854.

This receptor was obtained from an adult who received the AZD1222 COVID-19 vaccine. The sample was peripheral blood, taken 28 days after the second AZD1222 dose.

The DNA reads as follows: TGCGCCAGCAGCCTCCCATCCTACGAGCAGTACTTC. This yields the protein CASSLPSYEQYF. The rearranged chain carries TRBV5-1 and TRBJ2-7; the D segment cannot be called with confidence. For CDR1 and CDR2, the germline V gene lists SGHRS and YFSETQ. Including cysteine and phenylalanine, the CDR3 has 12 amino acids. Only CDR3 DNA remains: 36 bases, in frame from the first base. The V end loses 4 bases and the J end loses 1 base, and a stretch of 6 bases separates them.